The T cell receptor beta chain under discussion was sequenced for a study of shared clonotypes between healthy human individuals. This CDR3 spans 11 amino acids. V was cut by 6 bases and J by 2 bases, with 5 bases left in between. CDR1 and CDR2 (germline): MDHEN, SYDVKM. Produced via immunoSEQ multiplex PCR; TCRdb's table is partial and in-frame only. The sample shows around 100,000 clones, under 80% of them seen only once. The sample holds many counts of this clone. This same CDR3 is encoded by further DNA sequences in the sample. The chain is built from TRBV28 and TRBJ2-7; the D is unclear. The specimen was memory CD8+ T cells sorted from blood. Described subset: CD45RO+ cells pooled with CCR7-negative TemRA cells. This clonotype originated in a man aged 25-45 years in good health. This CDR3 reads CASSSAYEQYF. In nucleotides, the CDR3 is TGTGCCAGCAGCTCCGCCTACGAGCAGTACTTC.